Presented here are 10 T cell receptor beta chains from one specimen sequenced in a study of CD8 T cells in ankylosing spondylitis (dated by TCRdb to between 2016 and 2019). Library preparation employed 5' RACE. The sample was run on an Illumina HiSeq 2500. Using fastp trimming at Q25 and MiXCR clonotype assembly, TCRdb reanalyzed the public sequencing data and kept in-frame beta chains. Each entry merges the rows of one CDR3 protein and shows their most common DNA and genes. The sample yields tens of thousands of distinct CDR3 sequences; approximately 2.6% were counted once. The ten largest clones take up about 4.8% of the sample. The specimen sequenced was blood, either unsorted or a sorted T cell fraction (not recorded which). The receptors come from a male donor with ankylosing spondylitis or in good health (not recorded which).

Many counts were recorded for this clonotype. CDR3 sequence reads: CASSAVGSPYNEQFF. CDR3 nucleotide sequence: TGTGCCAGCAGCGCGGTCGGGAGTCCCTACAATGAGCAGTTCTTC. The J gene is TRBJ2-1, the V gene TRBV9; possibly TRBD2 for D (6 bases). This CDR3 is built from 15 residues. The V and J ends lost 3 bases and 2 bases respectively, with 12 bases between them. CDR1 SGDLS and CDR2 YYNGEE come from the germline V gene.

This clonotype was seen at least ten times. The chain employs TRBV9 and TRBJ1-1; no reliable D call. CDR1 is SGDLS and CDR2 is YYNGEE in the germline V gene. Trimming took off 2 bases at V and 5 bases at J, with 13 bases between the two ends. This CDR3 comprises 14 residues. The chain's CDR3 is CASSVEVMGTEAFF. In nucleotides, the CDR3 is TGTGCCAGCAGCGTGGAGGTTATGGGGACTGAAGCTTTCTTT. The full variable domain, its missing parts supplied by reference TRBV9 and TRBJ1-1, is DSGVTQTPKHLITATGQRVTLRCSPRSGDLSVYWYQQSLDQGLQFLIQYYNGEERAKGNILERFSAQQFPDLHSELNLSSLELGDSALYFCASSVEVMGTEAFFGQGTRLTVV.

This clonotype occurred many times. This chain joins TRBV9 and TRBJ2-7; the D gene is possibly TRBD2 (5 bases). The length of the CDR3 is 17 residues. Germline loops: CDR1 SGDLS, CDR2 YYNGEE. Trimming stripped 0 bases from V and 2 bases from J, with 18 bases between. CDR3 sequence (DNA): TGTGCCAGCAGCGTAGACGAGGGCAGAACAAATACCTACGAGCAGTACTTC. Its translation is CASSVDEGRTNTYEQYF. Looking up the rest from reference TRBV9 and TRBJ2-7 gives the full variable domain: DSGVTQTPKHLITATGQRVTLRCSPRSGDLSVYWYQQSLDQGLQFLIQYYNGEERAKGNILERFSAQQFPDLHSELNLSSLELGDSALYFCASSVDEGRTNTYEQYFGPGTRLTVT.

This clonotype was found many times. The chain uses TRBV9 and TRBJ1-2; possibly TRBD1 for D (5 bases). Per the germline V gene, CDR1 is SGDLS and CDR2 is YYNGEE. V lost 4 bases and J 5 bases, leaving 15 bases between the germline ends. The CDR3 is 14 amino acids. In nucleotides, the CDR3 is TGTGCCAGCAGCCCCACCGGGACTGAGTATGGCTACACCTTC. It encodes CASSPTGTEYGYTF.

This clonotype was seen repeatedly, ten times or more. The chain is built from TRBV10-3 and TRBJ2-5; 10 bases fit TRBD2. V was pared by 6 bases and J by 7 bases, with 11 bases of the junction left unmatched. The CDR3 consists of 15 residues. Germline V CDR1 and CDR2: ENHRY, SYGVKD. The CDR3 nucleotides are TGTGCCATCAGCCGGACTAGCGGAAACGGGGGGACCCAGTACTTC. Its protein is CAISRTSGNGGTQYF.

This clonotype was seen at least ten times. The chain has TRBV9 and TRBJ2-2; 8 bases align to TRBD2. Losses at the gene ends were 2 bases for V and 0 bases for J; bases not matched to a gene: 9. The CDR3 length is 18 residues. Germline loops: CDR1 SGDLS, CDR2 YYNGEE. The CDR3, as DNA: TGTGCCAGCAGCGTCCAACCCGGGACTAGGGCGAACACCGGGGAGCTGTTTTTT. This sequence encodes CASSVQPGTRANTGELFF.

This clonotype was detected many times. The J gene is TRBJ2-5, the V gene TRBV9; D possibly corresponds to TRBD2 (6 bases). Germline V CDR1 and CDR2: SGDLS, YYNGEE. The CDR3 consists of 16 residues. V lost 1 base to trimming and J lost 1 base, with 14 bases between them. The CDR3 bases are TGTGCCAGCAGCGTACGAACGGGAGCTGCCCAAGAGACCCAGTACTTC. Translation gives CASSVRTGAAQETQYF.

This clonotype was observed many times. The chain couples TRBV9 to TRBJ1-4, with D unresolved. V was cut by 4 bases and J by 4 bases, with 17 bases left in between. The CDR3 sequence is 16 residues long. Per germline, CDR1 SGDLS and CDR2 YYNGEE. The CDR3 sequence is CASSPLYQAVNEKLFF. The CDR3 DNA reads TGTGCCAGCAGCCCCCTGTACCAGGCCGTTAATGAAAAACTGTTTTTT.

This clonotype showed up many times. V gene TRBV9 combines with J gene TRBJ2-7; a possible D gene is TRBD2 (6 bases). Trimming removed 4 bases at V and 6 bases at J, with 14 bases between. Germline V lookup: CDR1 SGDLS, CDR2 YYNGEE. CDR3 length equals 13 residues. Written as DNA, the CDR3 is TGTGCCAGCAGCCCCGCCTGGGAGGCCGAGCAGTACTTC. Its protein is CASSPAWEAEQYF.

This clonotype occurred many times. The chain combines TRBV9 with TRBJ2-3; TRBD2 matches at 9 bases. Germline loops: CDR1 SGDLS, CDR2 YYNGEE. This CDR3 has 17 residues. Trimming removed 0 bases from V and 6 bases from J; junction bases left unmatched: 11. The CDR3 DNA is TGTGCCAGCAGCGTAGCGGGTAGCGGGGGCCTAGGGGATACGCAGTATTTT. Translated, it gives CASSVAGSGGLGDTQYF.